This T cell receptor (beta chain) was identified in a study of blood T cell repertoires in COVID-19. CDR1 is KGHDR and CDR2 is SFDVKD in the germline V gene. Trimming cost V 5 bases and J 2 bases; bases outside gene matches: 8. CDR3 length: 16 residues. Sequencing used immunoSEQ multiplex PCR; TCRdb keeps in-frame clones, though not all of them. Of about 250,000 clones in the sample, just over 90% are singletons; the top ten hold approximately 2%. This TCR came from a young woman who had recovered from COVID-19. The sequenced sample was PBMCs or T cells enriched from blood (not recorded which). V usage is TRBV24-1 and J usage is TRBJ2-1, with 7 positions matching TRBD1. The CDR3 coding sequence is TGTGCCACCAGTGGAGCGGCAGGGGGTACCTACAATGAGCAGTTCTTC. It encodes CATSGAAGGTYNEQFF.